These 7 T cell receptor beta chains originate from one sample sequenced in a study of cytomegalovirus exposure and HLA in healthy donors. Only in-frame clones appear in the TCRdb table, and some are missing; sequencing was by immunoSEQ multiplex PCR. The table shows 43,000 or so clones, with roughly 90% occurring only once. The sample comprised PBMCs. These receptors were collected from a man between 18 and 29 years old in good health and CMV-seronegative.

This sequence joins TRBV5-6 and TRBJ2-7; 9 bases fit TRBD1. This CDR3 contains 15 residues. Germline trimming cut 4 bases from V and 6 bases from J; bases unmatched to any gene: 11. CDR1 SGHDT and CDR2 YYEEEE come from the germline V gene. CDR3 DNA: TGTGCCAGCAGCAAGCCCGGGACAGGGCTTGGCGAGCAGTACTTC. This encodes CASSKPGTGLGEQYF.

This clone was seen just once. The CDR3 region has the DNA TGTGCCAGCAGCGAAGGGGTCAGGGGTACTGAAGCTTTCTTT. This gives the protein CASSEGVRGTEAFF. The rearrangement links TRBV4-2 to TRBJ1-1; D perhaps matches TRBD1 (6 bases). The CDR3 extends over 14 amino acids. Trimming stripped 5 bases from V and 5 bases from J, with 15 bases between. From germline, CDR1 is LGHNA and CDR2 YNFKEQ.

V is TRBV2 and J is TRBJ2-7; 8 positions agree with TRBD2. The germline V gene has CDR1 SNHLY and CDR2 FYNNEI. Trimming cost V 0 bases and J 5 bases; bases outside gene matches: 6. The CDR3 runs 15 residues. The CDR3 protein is CASSEAGGRSHEQYF. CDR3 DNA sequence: TGTGCCAGCAGTGAAGCCGGCGGGAGGAGCCACGAGCAGTACTTC.

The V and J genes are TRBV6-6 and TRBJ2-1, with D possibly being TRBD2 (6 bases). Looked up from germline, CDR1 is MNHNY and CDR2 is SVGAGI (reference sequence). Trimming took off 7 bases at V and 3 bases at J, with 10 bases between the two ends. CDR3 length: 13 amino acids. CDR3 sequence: CASNPSDYNEQFF. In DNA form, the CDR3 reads TGTGCCAGCAACCCTAGCGACTACAATGAGCAGTTCTTC.

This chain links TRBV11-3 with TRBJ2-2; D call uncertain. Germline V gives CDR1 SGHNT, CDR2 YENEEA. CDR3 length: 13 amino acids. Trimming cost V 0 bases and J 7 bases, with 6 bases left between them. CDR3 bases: TGTGCCAGCAGCTTAGAAGACAACGGGGAGCTGTTTTTT. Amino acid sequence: CASSLEDNGELFF.

In nucleotides, the CDR3 is TGTGCCATCAGTGAGACAGCCCAGCAAAATCAGCCCCAGCATTTT. Translated: CAISETAQQNQPQHF. V is TRBV10-3 and J is TRBJ1-5; D not resolved. Germline-derived CDR1 and CDR2 are ENHRY and SYGVKD. The CDR3 spans 15 residues. Trimming stripped 2 bases from V and 4 bases from J, with 12 bases between.

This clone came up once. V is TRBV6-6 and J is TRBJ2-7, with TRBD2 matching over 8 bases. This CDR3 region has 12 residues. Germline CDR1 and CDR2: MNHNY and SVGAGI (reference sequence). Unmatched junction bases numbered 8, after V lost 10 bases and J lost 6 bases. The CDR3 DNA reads TGTGCCACGGGGGGGGATCTCTCCGAGCAGTACTTC. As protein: CATGGDLSEQYF.